Shown below are 24 T cell receptor beta chains from a single sample sequenced in a study of OX40 agonist ivuxolimab in advanced cancers. The protocol was immunoSEQ multiplex PCR, while the TCRdb copy is restricted to in-frame clones and leaves out a portion. The sample records 90,000 to 150,000 clones, more than 80% being singletons. The material sequenced was CD4+ or CD8+ T cells sorted from blood, taken in a trial of the OX40 agonist ivuxolimab. The receptors here all came from an adult with an advanced solid tumor such as melanoma, head and neck, liver or kidney cancer.

The chain joins TRBV10-3 to TRBJ2-2, with 9 bases fitting TRBD1. J was trimmed by 2 bases and V by 7 bases; bases with no gene match: 5. In germline, CDR1 is ENHRY, CDR2 SYGVKD. This CDR3 region has 15 residues. The CDR3 DNA reads TGTGCCATCAAGCCGGGACAGGGTAACACCGGGGAGCTGTTTTTT. Protein: CAIKPGQGNTGELFF.

This chain links TRBV18 with TRBJ1-1; D ambiguous. The V end lost 0 bases, the J end lost 0 bases, and 8 bases lay between the germline ends. The CDR3 loop spans 15 amino acids. CDR1 KGHSH and CDR2 LQKENI come from the germline V gene. The CDR3 is CASSPPLSMNTEAFF. The CDR3 DNA is TGTGCCAGCTCACCACCCTTGAGCATGAACACTGAAGCTTTCTTT. The entire variable domain, with the rest obtained from reference TRBV18 and TRBJ1-1, is as follows: NAGVMQNPRHLVRRRGQEARLRCSPMKGHSHVYWYRQLPEEGLKFMVYLQKENIIDESGMPKERFSAEFPKEGPSILRIQQVVRGDSAAYFCASSPPLSMNTEAFFGQGTRLTVV.

CDR3: CASSPRFRVGNTIYF. The CDR3 bases are TGTGCCAGCAGCCCTCGGTTTCGAGTCGGAAACACCATATATTTT. The genes are TRBV5-6 and TRBJ1-3; D gene uncertain. The CDR3 covers 15 residues. Germline V gene data show CDR1 as SGHDT and CDR2 as YYEEEE. The V gene lost 4 bases and the J gene lost 4 bases, with 15 bases spanning the gap.

V is TRBV19 and J is TRBJ1-5, with TRBD1 matching 8 bases. The CDR3 is 16 residues long. Germline V lookup: CDR1 LNHDA, CDR2 SQIVND (reference sequence). V was clipped by 5 bases and J by 3 bases; unmatched bases: 9. The CDR3 nucleotides read TGTGCCAGTAGTCGCCAAGGACAGGGTTACAATCAGCCCCAGCATTTT. Its protein product is CASSRQGQGYNQPQHF. Full variable domain (remainder filled in from reference TRBV19 and TRBJ1-5): DGGITQSPKYLFRKEGQNVTLSCEQNLNHDAMYWYRQDPGQGLRLIYYSQIVNDFQKGDIAEGYSVSREKKESFPLTVTSAQKNPTAFYLCASSRQGQGYNQPQHFGDGTRLSIL.

This chain connects TRBV4-2 to TRBJ1-1, with unresolved D. V lost 0 bases and J lost 2, with 10 bases in between. The CDR3 sequence is 15 residues long. Germline loops: CDR1 LGHNA, CDR2 YNFKEQ. CDR3 in amino acids: CASSQESHGNTEAFF. The CDR3 DNA follows: TGTGCCAGCAGCCAAGAAAGTCACGGCAACACTGAAGCTTTCTTT.

J is TRBJ2-6 and V is TRBV11-2, with D possibly TRBD1 on 5 matching bases. Per the germline V gene, CDR1 is SGHAT and CDR2 is FQNNGV. V lost 1 base, J lost 12 bases, and 13 bases lay in between. This CDR3 is 14 amino acids long. Here the CDR3 reads CASSLGRETVVLTF. CDR3 sequence (DNA): TGTGCCAGCAGCTTAGGCAGGGAAACCGTCGTCCTGACTTTC. The variable domain in full, completed from reference TRBV11-2 and TRBJ2-6, reads EAGVAQSPRYKIIEKRQSVAFWCNPISGHATLYWYQQILGQGPKLLIQFQNNGVVDDSQLPKDRFSAERLKGVDSTLKIQPAKLEDSAVYLCASSLGRETVVLTFGAGSRLTVL.

The chain recombines TRBV28 with TRBJ2-7; D assignment may be TRBD1 or TRBD2 (5 bases each). In germline, CDR1 is MDHEN, CDR2 SYDVKM. V gave up 5 bases and J gave up 2 bases, with 19 bases separating them. The CDR3 has 16 residues. The CDR3 DNA sequence: TGTGCCAGCAGTAGGGGAGATACCGGACGGCCCTACGAGCAGTACTTC. As protein: CASSRGDTGRPYEQYF. Full variable domain (remainder filled in from reference TRBV28 and TRBJ2-7): DVKVTQSSRYLVKRTGEKVFLECVQDMDHENMFWYRQDPGLGLRLIYFSYDVKMKEKGDIPEGYSVSREKKERFSLILESASTNQTSMYLCASSRGDTGRPYEQYFGPGTRLTVT.

The chain uses TRBV6-5 and TRBJ2-5; 8 bases align to TRBD1. The CDR3 contains 15 residues. Germline V CDR1 and CDR2: MNHEY, SVGAGI. Trimming removed 0 bases from V and 7 bases from J; junction bases left unmatched: 7. The CDR3 region has the DNA TGTGCCAGCAGTTACTCGCCGACAGGGGTGGGGACCCAGTACTTC. It encodes CASSYSPTGVGTQYF.

V and J are TRBV5-6 and TRBJ2-2, with D tentatively TRBD2 (6 bases). V lost 3 bases and J lost 2, with 8 bases in between. Per the germline V gene, CDR1 is SGHDT and CDR2 is YYEEEE. The CDR3 is made up of 14 amino acids. DNA for the CDR3: TGTGCCAGCAGCTCGGGACTCAACACCGGGGAGCTGTTTTTT. It yields the protein CASSSGLNTGELFF. Filled out from reference TRBV5-6 and TRBJ2-2, the complete variable domain reads DAGVTQSPTHLIKTRGQQVTLRCSPKSGHDTVSWYQQALGQGPQFIFQYYEEEERQRGNFPDRFSGHQFPNYSSELNVNALLLGDSALYLCASSSGLNTGELFFGEGSRLTVL.

The chain has TRBV7-9 and TRBJ2-6, with 7 positions matching TRBD1. This CDR3 spans 14 amino acids. J lost 13 bases, V lost 6 bases, and 12 bases had no gene match. Germline V gene data show CDR1 as SEHNR and CDR2 as FQNEAQ (reference sequence). DNA of the CDR3: TGTGCCAGCAGTCGCTCGACAGGGTCCCTGGTCCTGACTTTC. As protein: CASSRSTGSLVLTF.

The chain is built from TRBV29-1 and TRBJ1-1; no reliable D call. This CDR3 comprises 12 residues. Germline values: CDR1 SQVTM, CDR2 ANQGSEA. V dropped 5 bases and J dropped 3 bases, with 10 bases sitting between them. CDR3: CSVYGRDTEAFF. CDR3 coding DNA: TGCAGCGTTTACGGCCGGGACACTGAAGCTTTCTTT.

The chain couples TRBV7-2 to TRBJ1-2; 7 bases match TRBD1. This CDR3 spans 13 amino acids. V gave up 3 bases and J gave up 6 bases; unmatched junction bases: 4. CDR1 is SGHTA, CDR2 FQGNSA, per germline. In DNA form, the CDR3 reads TGTGCCAGCAGCTTGGGACAGACTAATGGCTACACCTTC. Its translation: CASSLGQTNGYTF.

The chain joins TRBV7-2 to TRBJ2-1; D remains ambiguous. Trimming left V 4 bases short and J 3 bases short, with 13 bases between. Germline V gives CDR1 SGHTA, CDR2 FQGNSA. This CDR3 has 15 residues. The CDR3 nucleotides read TGTGCCAGCAGCTCATCAAGGACCATCTACAATGAGCAGTTCTTC. The encoded protein is CASSSSRTIYNEQFF.

In the case of this clone: The identical CDR3 is also encoded by other nucleotide sequences in the sample. The chain is built from TRBV7-2 and TRBJ2-3; no clear D. The germline gives CDR1 SGHTA, CDR2 FQGNSA. This CDR3 is 11 amino acids long. The V gene lost 0 bases and the J gene lost 6 bases, with 1 base spanning the gap. The CDR3 is CASSLADTQYF. The CDR3 coding sequence is TGTGCCAGCAGCTTAGCTGATACGCAGTATTTT.

V usage is TRBV6-1 and J usage is TRBJ2-3; 10 positions agree with TRBD2. The V and J ends lost 4 bases and 5 bases, in that order; junction bases with no gene match: 9. The CDR3 consists of 16 residues. Germline loops: CDR1 MNHNS, CDR2 SASEGT. The CDR3 DNA is TGTGCCAGCAGTGCAGAGCGGGGGGGCCCCGTAGATACGCAGTATTTT. It codes for CASSAERGGPVDTQYF.

A remark on this clone: Other DNA variants within this sample encode the same CDR3. The chain carries TRBV29-1 and TRBJ2-1; TRBD2 aligns across 9 bases. Unmatched junction bases numbered 10, after V lost 8 bases and J lost 5 bases. CDR1 is SQVTM and CDR2 is ANQGSEA in the germline V gene. This CDR3 is built from 14 residues. The CDR3 sequence: CSLMGRGGDNEQFF. The CDR3 nucleotides read TGCAGCCTGATGGGTCGCGGGGGGGACAATGAGCAGTTCTTC.

About this clone: This sample also contains other DNA sequences that code for the same CDR3. J is TRBJ2-5 and V is TRBV10-3, with TRBD2 as a possible D gene (6 bases). The germline V gene has CDR1 ENHRY and CDR2 SYGVKD. The CDR3 has 14 amino acids. Deletions cut 3 bases from V and 1 base from J, with 9 bases between. The CDR3 region has the DNA TGTGCCATCAGTGAAAGGGGAGGCCAAGAGACCCAGTACTTC. Its translation: CAISERGGQETQYF.

The chain recombines TRBV18 with TRBJ2-4; TRBD1 aligns across 7 bases. The germline CDR1 and CDR2 sequences are KGHSH and LQKENI. The CDR3 sequence is 16 residues long. V was clipped by 5 bases and J by 0 bases; unmatched bases: 7. CDR3 coding DNA: TGTGCCAGCTCAAACAACAGGGGTCTAGCCAAAAACATTCAGTACTTC. Translated, it gives CASSNNRGLAKNIQYF.

Note on this clone: A junction end diverges from the germline sequence, so it may reflect a read error. This chain connects TRBV7-7 to TRBJ2-3; D unclear. CDR1 is SSHAT, CDR2 FNYEAQ, per germline (reference sequence). The CDR3 has 15 amino acids. The CDR3 loop reads CASSSQPGPLDTQYF. CDR3 coding DNA: TGTGCTAGCAGCTCCCAACCCGGACCATTAGATACGCAGTATTTT.

This chain joins TRBV30 and TRBJ2-3; D is perhaps TRBD2 (5 bases). V shed 6 bases and J shed 2 bases, with 9 bases lying between them. The germline V gene has CDR1 GTSNPN and CDR2 SVGIG (reference sequence). The CDR3 is 12 amino acids. CDR3 bases: TGTGCCTGCCAGAGGGCCACAGATACGCAGTATTTT. Its translation is CACQRATDTQYF.

The chain uses TRBV18 and TRBJ1-3; D is undetermined. In germline, CDR1 is KGHSH, CDR2 LQKENI. This CDR3 is built from 15 residues. Trimming took 3 bases from V and 0 from J, leaving 9 bases between them. CDR3 DNA sequence: TGTGCCAGCTCACCCGGACTGAGCTCTGGAAACACCATATATTTT. This encodes CASSPGLSSGNTIYF.

The chain uses TRBV6-5 and TRBJ1-2; a possible D gene is TRBD1 (5 bases). The germline V gene has CDR1 MNHEY and CDR2 SVGAGI. The germline V and J ends were trimmed by 7 bases and 3 bases, with 15 bases remaining between them. CDR3 length: 14 amino acids. CDR3 sequence (DNA): TGTGCCAGCACCCGGGGCCCGGGACACTATGGCTACACCTTC. Translation gives CASTRGPGHYGYTF.

The chain couples TRBV20-1 to TRBJ1-2; D not certain. This CDR3 spans 11 amino acids. Trimming took 5 bases from V and 3 from J, leaving 7 bases between them. CDR1 and CDR2 from the germline V gene are DFQATT and SNEGSKA (reference sequence). CDR3 residues: CSAPGDYGYTF. In DNA form, the CDR3 reads TGCAGTGCTCCTGGGGACTATGGCTACACCTTC.

The chain carries TRBV9 and TRBJ2-3; 8 bases are shared with TRBD2. The CDR3 is 15 amino acids. Germline V gives CDR1 SGDLS, CDR2 YYNGEE. The J segment lost 5 bases and the V segment lost 2 bases, leaving 7 bases of the junction unmatched. The CDR3, as DNA: TGTGCCAGCAGCGTCTTCGGGGGGGAAAGAGATACGCAGTATTTT. Encoded protein: CASSVFGGERDTQYF.